This TCR beta chain stems from a study of technical replicates of blood from a few donors (dated by TCRdb to about 2017). Notes on this clone: The clone's antigen remains unknown. No per-base quality is available; no much larger clone lies one base away.

Library preparation used the immunoSEQ multiplex PCR assay. TCRdb re-hosts the immuneACCESS table, in-frame sequences only. Its copies lack some clones; in the studies checked, an unresolved V gene accounts for under half of them, and the cause for the rest is not known. Across this sample there are around 64,000 clones, with 85% to 95% seen only once. The top ten clonotypes cover around 4.2% of the sample. Counted from cysteine to phenylalanine, this CDR3 has 15 amino acids. Only CDR3 DNA is held: 45 bases, read in frame from base 1. V is trimmed back by 5 bases and J by 1 base, and the junction contains 6 bases that no gene match accounts for. CDR1 is given as SNHLY and CDR2 as FYNNEI, both from the germline V gene.

This receptor was taken from a human donor in good health. Some clones in this sample may be carry-over from other donors' samples. The sequenced sample consisted of PBMCs. The chain is assembled from TRBV2 and TRBJ1-2; 8 bases in between match TRBD1. The sequence in DNA is TGTGCCAGCAGTCCGGGGACAGGCTTTAACTATGGCTACACCTTC. This gives the protein CASSPGTGFNYGYTF.